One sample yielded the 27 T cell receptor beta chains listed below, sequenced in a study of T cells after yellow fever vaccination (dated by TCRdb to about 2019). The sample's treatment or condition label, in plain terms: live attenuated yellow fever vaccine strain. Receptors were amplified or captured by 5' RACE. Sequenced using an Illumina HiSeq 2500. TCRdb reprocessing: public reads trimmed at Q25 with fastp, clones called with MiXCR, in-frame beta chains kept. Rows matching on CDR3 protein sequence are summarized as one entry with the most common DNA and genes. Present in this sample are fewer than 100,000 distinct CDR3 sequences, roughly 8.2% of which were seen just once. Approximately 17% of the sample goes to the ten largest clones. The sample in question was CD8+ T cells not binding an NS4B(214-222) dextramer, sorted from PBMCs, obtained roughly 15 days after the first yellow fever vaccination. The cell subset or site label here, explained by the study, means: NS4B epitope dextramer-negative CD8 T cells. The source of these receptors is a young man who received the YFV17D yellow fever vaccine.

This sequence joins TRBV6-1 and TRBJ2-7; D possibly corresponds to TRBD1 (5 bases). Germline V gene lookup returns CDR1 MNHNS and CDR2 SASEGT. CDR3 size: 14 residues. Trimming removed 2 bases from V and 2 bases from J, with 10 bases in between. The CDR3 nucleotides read TGTGCCAGCAGTGAACAGGGATTCACCTACGAGCAGTACTTC. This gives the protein CASSEQGFTYEQYF.

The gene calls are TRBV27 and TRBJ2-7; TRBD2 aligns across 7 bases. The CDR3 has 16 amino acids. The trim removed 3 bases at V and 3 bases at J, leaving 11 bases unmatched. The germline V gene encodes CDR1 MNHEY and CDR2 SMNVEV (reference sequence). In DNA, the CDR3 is TGTGCCAGCAGTTTGACTCGTGGGACTACGTTCTACGAGCAGTACTTC. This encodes CASSLTRGTTFYEQYF.

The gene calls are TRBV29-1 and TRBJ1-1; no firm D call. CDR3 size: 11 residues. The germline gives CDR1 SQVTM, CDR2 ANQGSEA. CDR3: CSAWLNTEAFF. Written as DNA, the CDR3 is TGCAGTGCATGGCTGAACACTGAAGCTTTCTTT.

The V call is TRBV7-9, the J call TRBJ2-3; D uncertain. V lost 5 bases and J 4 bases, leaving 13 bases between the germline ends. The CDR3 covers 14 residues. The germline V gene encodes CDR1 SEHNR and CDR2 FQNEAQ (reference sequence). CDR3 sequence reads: CASSHPRTSDTQYF. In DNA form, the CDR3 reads TGTGCCAGCAGCCACCCTCGGACCTCAGATACGCAGTATTTT.

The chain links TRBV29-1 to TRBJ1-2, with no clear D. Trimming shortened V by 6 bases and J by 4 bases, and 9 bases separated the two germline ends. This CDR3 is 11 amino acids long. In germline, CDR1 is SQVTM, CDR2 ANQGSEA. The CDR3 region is CSVPILYGYTF. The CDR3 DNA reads TGCAGCGTCCCAATCCTCTATGGCTACACCTTC.

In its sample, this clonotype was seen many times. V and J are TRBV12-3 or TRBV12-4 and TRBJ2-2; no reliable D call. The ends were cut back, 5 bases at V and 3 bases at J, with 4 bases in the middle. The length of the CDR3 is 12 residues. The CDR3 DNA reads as TGTGCCAGCAGTGACCACACCGGGGAGCTGTTTTTT. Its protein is CASSDHTGELFF.

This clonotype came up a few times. CDR3 residues: CATSSLREVASYEQYF. DNA for the CDR3: TGTGCCACCAGCAGCCTTAGGGAAGTAGCCTCCTACGAGCAGTACTTC. The V call is TRBV15, the J call TRBJ2-7; D remains unclear. There are 16 residues in the CDR3. The germline gives CDR1 LNHNV, CDR2 YYDKDF (reference sequence). V shed 3 bases and J shed 0 bases, with 15 bases lying between them.

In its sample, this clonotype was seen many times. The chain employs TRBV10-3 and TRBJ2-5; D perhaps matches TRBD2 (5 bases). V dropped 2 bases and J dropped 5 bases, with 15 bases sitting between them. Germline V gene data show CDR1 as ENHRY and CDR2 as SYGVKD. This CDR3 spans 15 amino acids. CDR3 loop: CAISEETRGWETQYF. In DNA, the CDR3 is TGTGCCATCAGTGAGGAGACCCGGGGTTGGGAGACCCAGTACTTC.

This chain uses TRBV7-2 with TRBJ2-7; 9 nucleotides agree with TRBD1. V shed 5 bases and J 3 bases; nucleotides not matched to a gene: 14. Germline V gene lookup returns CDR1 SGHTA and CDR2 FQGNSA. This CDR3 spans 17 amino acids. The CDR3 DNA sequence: TGTGCCAGCAGCCTGGGACAGGGCGGCCCCAATTTCTACGAGCAGTACTTC. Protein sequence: CASSLGQGGPNFYEQYF.

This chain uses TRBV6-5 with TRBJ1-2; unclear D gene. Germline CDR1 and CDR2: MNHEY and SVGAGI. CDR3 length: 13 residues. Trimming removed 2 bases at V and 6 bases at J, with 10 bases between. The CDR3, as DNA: TGTGCCAGCAGTTACGGGGAGGAGAATGGCTACACCTTC. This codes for CASSYGEENGYTF.

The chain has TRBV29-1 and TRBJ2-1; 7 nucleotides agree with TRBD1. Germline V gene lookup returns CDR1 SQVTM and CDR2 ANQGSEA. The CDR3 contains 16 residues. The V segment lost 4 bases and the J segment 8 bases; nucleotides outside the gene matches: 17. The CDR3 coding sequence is TGCAGCGTTGCCGGGACAGATGATATTGGTGTGGATGAGCAGTTCTTC. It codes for CSVAGTDDIGVDEQFF.

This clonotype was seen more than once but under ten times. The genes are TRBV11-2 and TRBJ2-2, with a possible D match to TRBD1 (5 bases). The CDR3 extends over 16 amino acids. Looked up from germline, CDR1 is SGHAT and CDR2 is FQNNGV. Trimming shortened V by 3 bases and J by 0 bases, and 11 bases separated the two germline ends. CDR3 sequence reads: CASSFGASPNTGELFF. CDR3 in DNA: TGTGCCAGCAGCTTTGGGGCGAGTCCGAACACCGGGGAGCTGTTTTTT.

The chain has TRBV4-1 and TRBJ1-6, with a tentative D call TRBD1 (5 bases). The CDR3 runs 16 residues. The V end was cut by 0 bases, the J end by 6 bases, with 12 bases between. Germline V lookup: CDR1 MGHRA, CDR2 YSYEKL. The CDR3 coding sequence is TGCGCCAGCAGCCAAGATTCCGGGACGGCTAATTCACCCCTCCACTTT. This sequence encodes CASSQDSGTANSPLHF.

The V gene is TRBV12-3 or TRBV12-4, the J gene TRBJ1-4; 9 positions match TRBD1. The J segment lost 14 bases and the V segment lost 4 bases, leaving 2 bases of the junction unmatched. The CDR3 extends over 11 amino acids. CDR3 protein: CASSYDRGLFF. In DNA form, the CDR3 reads TGTGCCAGCAGTTATGACAGGGGGCTGTTTTTT.

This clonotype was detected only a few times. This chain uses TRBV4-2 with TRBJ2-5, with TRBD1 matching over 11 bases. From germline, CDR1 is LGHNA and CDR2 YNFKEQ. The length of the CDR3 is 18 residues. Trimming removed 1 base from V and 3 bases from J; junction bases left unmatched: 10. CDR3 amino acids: CASSQGYGTGGVEETQYF. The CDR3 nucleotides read TGTGCCAGCAGCCAAGGTTATGGGACAGGGGGGGTTGAAGAGACCCAGTACTTC.

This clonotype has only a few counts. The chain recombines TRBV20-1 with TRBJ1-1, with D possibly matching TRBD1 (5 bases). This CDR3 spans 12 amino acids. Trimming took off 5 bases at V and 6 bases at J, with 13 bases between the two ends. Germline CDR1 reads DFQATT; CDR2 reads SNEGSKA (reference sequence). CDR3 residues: CSAEPGRAEAFF. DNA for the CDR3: TGCAGTGCTGAACCAGGGCGAGCTGAAGCTTTCTTT.

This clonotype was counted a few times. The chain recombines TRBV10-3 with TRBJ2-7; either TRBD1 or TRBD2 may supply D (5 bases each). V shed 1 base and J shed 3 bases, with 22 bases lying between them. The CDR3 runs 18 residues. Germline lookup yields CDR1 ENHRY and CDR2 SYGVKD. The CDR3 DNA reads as TGTGCCATCAGTGAGTGGCGTGGTGGGGGTCCGAAAGGCTACGAGCAGTACGTC. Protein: CAISEWRGGGPKGYEQYV.

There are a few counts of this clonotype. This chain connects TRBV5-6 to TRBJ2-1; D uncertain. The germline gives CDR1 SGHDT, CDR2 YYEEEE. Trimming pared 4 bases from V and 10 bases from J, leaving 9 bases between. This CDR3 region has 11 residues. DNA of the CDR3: TGTGCCAGCAGCCTTACCGGGGAGCAGTTCTTC. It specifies CASSLTGEQFF.

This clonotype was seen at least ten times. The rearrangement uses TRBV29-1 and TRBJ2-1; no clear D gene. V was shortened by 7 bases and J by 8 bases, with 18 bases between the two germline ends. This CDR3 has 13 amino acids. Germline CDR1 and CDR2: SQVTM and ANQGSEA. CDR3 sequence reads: CSASPSGGDEQFF. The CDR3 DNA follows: TGCAGCGCCTCTCCCTCGGGCGGCGATGAGCAGTTCTTC.

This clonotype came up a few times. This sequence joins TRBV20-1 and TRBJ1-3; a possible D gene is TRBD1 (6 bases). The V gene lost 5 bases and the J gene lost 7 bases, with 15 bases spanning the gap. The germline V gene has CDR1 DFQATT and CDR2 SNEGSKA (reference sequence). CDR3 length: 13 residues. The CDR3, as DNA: TGCAGTGCTGCCCTGGGGGGCCGGAACACCATATATTTT. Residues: CSAALGGRNTIYF.

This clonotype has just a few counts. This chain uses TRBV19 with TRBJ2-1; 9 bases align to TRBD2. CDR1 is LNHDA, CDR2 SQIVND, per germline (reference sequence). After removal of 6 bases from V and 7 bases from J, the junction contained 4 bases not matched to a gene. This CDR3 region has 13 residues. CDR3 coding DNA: TGTGCCAGTAGGAGCGGGGGGTTGAATGAGCAGTTCTTC. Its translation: CASRSGGLNEQFF.

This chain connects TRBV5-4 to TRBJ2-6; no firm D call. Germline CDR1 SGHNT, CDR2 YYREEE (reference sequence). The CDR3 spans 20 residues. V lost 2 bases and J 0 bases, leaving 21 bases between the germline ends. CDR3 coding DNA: TGTGCCAGCAGCTTAGGGTGGCACCCTTTGGCCTCCTCTGGGGCCAACGTCCTGACTTTC. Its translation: CASSLGWHPLASSGANVLTF.

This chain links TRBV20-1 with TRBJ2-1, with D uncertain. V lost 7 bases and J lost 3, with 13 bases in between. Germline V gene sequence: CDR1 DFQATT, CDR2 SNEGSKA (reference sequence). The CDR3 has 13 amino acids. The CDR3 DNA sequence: TGCAGTGGTACCGCCCCAATCTACAATGAGCAGTTCTTC. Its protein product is CSGTAPIYNEQFF.

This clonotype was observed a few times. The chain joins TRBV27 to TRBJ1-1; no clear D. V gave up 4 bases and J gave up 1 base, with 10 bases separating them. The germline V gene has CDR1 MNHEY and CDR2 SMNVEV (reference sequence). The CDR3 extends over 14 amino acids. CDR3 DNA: TGTGCCAGCAGTTACGAACGCTCGAACACTGAAGCTTTCTTT. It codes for CASSYERSNTEAFF.

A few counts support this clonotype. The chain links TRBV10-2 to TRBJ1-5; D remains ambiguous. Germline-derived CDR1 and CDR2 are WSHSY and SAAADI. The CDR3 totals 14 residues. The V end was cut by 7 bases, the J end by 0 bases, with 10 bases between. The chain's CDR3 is CASNTLNSNQPQHF. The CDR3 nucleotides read TGCGCCAGCAACACTTTAAATAGCAATCAGCCCCAGCATTTT.

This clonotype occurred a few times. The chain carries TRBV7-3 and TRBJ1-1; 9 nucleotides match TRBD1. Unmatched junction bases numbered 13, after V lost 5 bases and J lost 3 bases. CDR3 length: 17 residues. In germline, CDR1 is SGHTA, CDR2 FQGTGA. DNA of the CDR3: TGTGCCAGCAGCGTCGTCCACAGGGGGCGATTTGACACTGAAGCTTTCTTT. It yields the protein CASSVVHRGRFDTEAFF.

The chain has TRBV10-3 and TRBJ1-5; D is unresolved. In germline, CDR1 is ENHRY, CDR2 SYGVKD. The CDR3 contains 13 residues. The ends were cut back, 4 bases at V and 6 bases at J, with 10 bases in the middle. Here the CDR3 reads CAISGGWSQPQHF. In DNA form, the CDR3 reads TGTGCCATCAGTGGGGGTTGGAGTCAGCCCCAGCATTTT.